The sequence of this T cell receptor (beta chain) was determined in a study of beta chain features in type 1 diabetes. Study-level information: Investigators examined some 110,000,000 sorted cells across all samples.

This clone was detected a few times. As every portion of the isolated RNA was reverse transcribed, the sequencing read expressed TCRB transcripts. The data were produced by immunoSEQ multiplex PCR, yet TCRdb's version contains in-frame clones alone and is incomplete. The repertoire consists of some 200,000 clones, with 9.5% to 13% occurring once and the leading ten covering less than 1.5%. Germline CDR1 reads MNHEY; CDR2 reads SMNVEV (reference sequence). This CDR3 contains 14 residues. V dropped 5 bases and J dropped 2 bases, with 13 bases sitting between them. The V and J genes are TRBV27 and TRBJ2-7; D perhaps matches TRBD2 (5 bases). This sequence was found in a man between 18 and 35 years old in good health. The sequenced sample was central memory CD4+ T cells from blood. In DNA form, the CDR3 reads TGTGCCAGCAGTAGTAGCGAATCCCCCTACGAGCAGTACTTC. This translates into CASSSSESPYEQYF.